These 12 T cell receptor beta chains share one sample of origin, sequenced in a study of blood T cell repertoires in COVID-19. Libraries were prepared by immunoSEQ multiplex PCR; TCRdb keeps only in-frame clonotypes and omits some of them. In the table there are 52,000 or so clones, roughly 80% of which are singletons. Sequenced sample: peripheral blood. These receptors were collected from a human donor in a cohort sampled during active or convalescent COVID-19.

This chain uses TRBV10-1 with TRBJ2-3, with D maybe TRBD1 (6 bases). Germline values: CDR1 WNHNN, CDR2 SYGVQD (reference sequence). CDR3 length equals 15 residues. Trimming shortened V by 9 bases and J by 2 bases, and 18 bases separated the two germline ends. CDR3 sequence (DNA): TGCGCCAGGGGGGCCGAGGAATTTTACACAGATACGCAGTATTTT. Protein sequence: CARGAEEFYTDTQYF.

This clone was observed a single time. This chain uses TRBV4-3 with TRBJ1-4, with 10 nucleotides matching TRBD1. Germline loops: CDR1 LGHNA, CDR2 YSLEER. The CDR3 is made up of 14 amino acids. The V and J ends lost 4 bases and 7 bases, in that order; junction bases with no gene match: 3. The CDR3 loop is CASSPGTGVEKLFF. The CDR3 DNA is TGCGCCAGCAGCCCCGGGACAGGGGTTGAAAAACTGTTTTTT.

The chain links TRBV6-5 to TRBJ1-1, with a weak D call TRBD1 (5 bases). Trimming stripped 6 bases from V and 4 bases from J, with 15 bases between. CDR3 length: 14 amino acids. Germline V gives CDR1 MNHEY, CDR2 SVGAGI. The CDR3 nucleotides read TGTGCCAGCAGCCTAACGGGGGTCTTCACTGAAGCTTTCTTT. This codes for CASSLTGVFTEAFF.

The chain has TRBV5-4 and TRBJ2-3; D may be TRBD2 (7 bases). The V gene's germline CDR1 is SGHNT and CDR2 YYREEE (reference sequence). CDR3 size: 16 residues. V lost 4 bases and J 0 bases, leaving 15 bases between the germline ends. CDR3: CASSRPGGASTDTQYF. In DNA form, the CDR3 reads TGTGCCAGCAGCCGCCCTGGGGGGGCGAGCACAGATACGCAGTATTTT.

The genes are TRBV10-3 and TRBJ1-3; D possibly corresponds to TRBD1 (6 bases). Germline V lookup: CDR1 ENHRY, CDR2 SYGVKD. V was shortened by 0 bases and J by 0 bases, with 15 bases between the two germline ends. The CDR3 has 18 residues. CDR3 protein: CAISESGQGQLSGNTIYF. In DNA, the CDR3 is TGTGCCATCAGTGAGTCGGGACAAGGCCAGCTCTCTGGAAACACCATATATTTT.

The chain is built from TRBV6-2 or TRBV6-3 and TRBJ1-5, with 8 bases lining up with TRBD1. Germline CDR1 and CDR2: MNHEY and SVGEGT. V was pared by 6 bases and J by 0 bases, with 13 bases of the junction left unmatched. The CDR3 consists of 18 residues. The CDR3 loop reads CASSAGTGKGNSNQPQHF. Here the CDR3 DNA reads TGTGCCAGCAGCGCCGGGACAGGAAAGGGCAATAGCAATCAGCCCCAGCATTTT.

This clone was observed a handful of times. The chain has TRBV19 and TRBJ2-1, with 8 positions matching TRBD1. The CDR3 contains 12 residues. From germline, CDR1 is LNHDA and CDR2 SQIVND (reference sequence). V shed 5 bases, J shed 12 bases, and the junction held 6 bases outside the gene matches. The CDR3, as DNA: TGTGCCAGTAGTGAAGTCGGGACAGGGCAGTTCTTC. Translation gives CASSEVGTGQFF.

This chain joins TRBV12-3 or TRBV12-4 and TRBJ1-3; TRBD1 matches at 8 bases. The length of the CDR3 is 13 residues. Trimming removed 3 bases from V and 8 bases from J; junction bases left unmatched: 3. The CDR3 loop reads CASSFGQGDTIYF. The CDR3 nucleotides are TGTGCCAGCAGTTTTGGACAGGGCGACACCATATATTTT.

This clone was counted once. V and J are TRBV3-1 (or the pseudogene TRBV3-2) and TRBJ2-5, with D maybe TRBD1 (6 bases). Per the germline V gene, CDR1 is LGHDT and CDR2 is YNNKEL (reference sequence). V was clipped by 0 bases and J by 2 bases, with 13 bases between them. CDR3 size: 16 residues. For the CDR3, the DNA is TGTGCCAGCAGCCAAGACCGGACAGATGATCAAGAGACCCAGTACTTC. Translation gives CASSQDRTDDQETQYF.

The chain links TRBV25-1 to TRBJ1-1; 8 bases map to TRBD1. Trimming at V came to 3 bases and at J to 1 base, leaving 4 bases not matched to a gene. This CDR3 has 15 amino acids. Germline values: CDR1 MGHDK, CDR2 SYGVNS. The CDR3 coding sequence is TGTGCCAGCAGTGACCCCGGGACAGGGAACACTGAAGCTTTCTTT. It is translated as CASSDPGTGNTEAFF. Looking up the rest from reference TRBV25-1 and TRBJ1-1 gives the full variable domain: EADIYQTPRYLVIGTGKKITLECSQTMGHDKMYWYQQDPGMELHLIHYSYGVNSTEKGDLSSESTVSRIRTEHFPLTLESARPSHTSQYLCASSDPGTGNTEAFFGQGTRLTVV.

This clone was observed a few times. The chain couples TRBV2 to TRBJ1-1; D unclear. The V end was cut by 7 bases, the J end by 11 bases, with 17 bases between. This CDR3 has 12 residues. The germline V gene has CDR1 SNHLY and CDR2 FYNNEI. DNA of the CDR3: TGTGCCAGCAAGAGTACCTTGAGGTGGGCTTTCTTT. It codes for CASKSTLRWAFF.

The chain uses TRBV3-1 (or the pseudogene TRBV3-2) and TRBJ2-7; D might be TRBD2 (5 bases). The V gene's germline CDR1 is LGHDT and CDR2 YNNKEL (reference sequence). V was cut by 4 bases and J by 3 bases, with 7 bases left in between. The CDR3 covers 12 residues. This CDR3 is CASSRTRYEQYF. The CDR3 coding sequence is TGTGCCAGCAGCCGGACTCGCTACGAGCAGTACTTC.